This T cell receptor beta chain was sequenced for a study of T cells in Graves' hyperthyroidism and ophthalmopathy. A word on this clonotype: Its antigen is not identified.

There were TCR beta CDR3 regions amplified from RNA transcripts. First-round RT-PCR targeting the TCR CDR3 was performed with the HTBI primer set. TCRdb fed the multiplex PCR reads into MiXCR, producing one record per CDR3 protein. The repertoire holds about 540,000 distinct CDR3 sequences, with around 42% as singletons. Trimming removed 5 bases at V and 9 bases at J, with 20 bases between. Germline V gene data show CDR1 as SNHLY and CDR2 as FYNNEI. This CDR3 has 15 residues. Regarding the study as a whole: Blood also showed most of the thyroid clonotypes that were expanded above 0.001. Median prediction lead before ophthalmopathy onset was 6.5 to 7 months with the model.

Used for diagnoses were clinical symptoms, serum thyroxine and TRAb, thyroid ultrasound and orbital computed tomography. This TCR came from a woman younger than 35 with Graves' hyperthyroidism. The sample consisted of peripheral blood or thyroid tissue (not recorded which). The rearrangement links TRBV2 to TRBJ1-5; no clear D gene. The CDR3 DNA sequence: TGTGCCAGCAGTTCCCCTCAAGGGTCTACTTGGCCCCAGCATTTT. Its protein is CASSSPQGSTWPQHF.